The 26 T cell receptor beta chains below all came from one sample that was sequenced in a study of T cells in Graves' hyperthyroidism and ophthalmopathy. What was amplified from RNA transcripts were TCR beta CDR3 regions. During a first-round RT-PCR of the TCR CDR3, the HTBI primer set was used. TCRdb called the multiplex PCR reads again in MiXCR, with one record for every CDR3 protein. The data contain about 600,000 distinct CDR3 sequences, approximately 15% of them seen just once; the ten biggest clones take up more than 6%. Material for sequencing was blood. The receptors shown here come from a woman aged 18-29 years with Graves' ophthalmopathy.

This clonotype was seen many times. V and J are TRBV7-2 and TRBJ2-1; D is unresolved. The CDR3 is 12 amino acids. Between the trimmed V and J ends, which lost 5 bases and 6 bases, there was a span of 8 bases. Germline CDR1 is SGHTA and CDR2 is FQGNSA. The CDR3 here is CASSRRANEQFF. The CDR3 DNA follows: TGTGCCAGCAGCCGCCGGGCCAATGAGCAGTTCTTC.

Ten or more counts support this clonotype. This chain joins TRBV3-1 and TRBJ1-1; weak D call: TRBD1 (5 bases). The CDR3 runs 15 residues. V dropped 2 bases and J dropped 5 bases, with 15 bases sitting between them. Germline V gives CDR1 LGHDT, CDR2 YNNKEL (reference sequence). CDR3 in DNA: TGTGCCAGCAGCCAATTCGGGGGGAGGACGACTGAAGCTTTCTTT. This sequence encodes CASSQFGGRTTEAFF.

This clonotype was seen at least ten times. The chain recombines TRBV2 with TRBJ2-1; no clear D. The CDR3 runs 11 residues. Trimming pared 6 bases from V and 6 bases from J, leaving 6 bases between. Looked up from germline, CDR1 is SNHLY and CDR2 is FYNNEI. CDR3 protein: CASSKFNEQFF. The CDR3 DNA reads TGTGCCAGCAGCAAATTCAATGAGCAGTTCTTC. The full variable domain, its missing parts supplied by reference TRBV2 and TRBJ2-1, is EPEVTQTPSHQVTQMGQEVILRCVPISNHLYFYWYRQILGQKVEFLVSFYNNEISEKSEIFDDQFSVERPDGSNFTLKIRSTKLEDSAMYFCASSKFNEQFFGPGTRLTVL.

In its sample, this clonotype was seen many times. V is TRBV12-3 or TRBV12-4 and J is TRBJ2-5, with 7 bases lining up with TRBD1. Trimming took 1 base from V and 7 from J; bases not matched to a gene: 12. The CDR3 length is 16 residues. As DNA, the CDR3 is TGTGCCAGCAGTTTAGTAGGGGGCCTTACTAGGGGGACCCAGTACTTC. This sequence encodes CASSLVGGLTRGTQYF.

The chain has TRBV6-1 and TRBJ1-5, with 7 bases lining up with TRBD1. J lost 7 bases, V lost 5 bases, and 8 bases had no gene match. The CDR3 has 14 amino acids. Germline-derived CDR1 and CDR2 are MNHNS and SASEGT. The CDR3 DNA sequence: TGTGCCAGCAGTCCCCAGGGGGGGCGGCAGCCCCAGCATTTT. As protein: CASSPQGGRQPQHF.

This clonotype has only one observation. A clone one base away is much larger, so this may be a read error. The rearrangement links TRBV12-3 or TRBV12-4 to TRBJ2-2; either TRBD1 or TRBD2 may fit D (5 bases each). V lost 8 bases, J lost 7 bases, and 11 bases lay in between. This CDR3 region has 12 residues. The CDR3 here is CASGWGNGELFF. The CDR3 DNA reads TGTGCCAGCGGTTGGGGGAACGGGGAGCTGTTTTTT.

This clonotype was recorded a few times. This chain uses TRBV4-1 with TRBJ2-7; 11 positions match TRBD2. CDR1 is MGHRA, CDR2 YSYEKL, per germline. This CDR3 has 18 residues. J gave up 0 bases and V 4 bases, and 11 bases lay outside the gene matches. The CDR3 DNA sequence: TGCGCCAGCAGCCCTCGACTGGGACTAGCGGTATCCTCCTACGAGCAGTACTTC. Translating it yields CASSPRLGLAVSSYEQYF.

There are many counts of this clonotype. The chain employs TRBV28 and TRBJ1-2, with a weak D call TRBD1 (5 bases). The V end was cut by 5 bases, the J end by 4 bases, with 17 bases between. Germline V lookup: CDR1 MDHEN, CDR2 SYDVKM. The CDR3 has 15 amino acids. The CDR3 sequence is CASSPAREGLYGYTF. The CDR3 DNA is TGTGCCAGCAGTCCCGCAAGAGAGGGGCTCTATGGCTACACCTTC.

This clonotype was detected ten times or more. The V call is TRBV28, the J call TRBJ2-7; D unclear. In germline, CDR1 is MDHEN, CDR2 SYDVKM. Trimming removed 6 bases at V and 0 bases at J, with 9 bases between. The length of the CDR3 is 13 residues. CDR3 sequence reads: CASSRRASYEQYF. In DNA form, the CDR3 reads TGTGCCAGCAGCCGGCGCGCCTCCTACGAGCAGTACTTC.

The chain is built from TRBV20-1 and TRBJ1-4; no clear D gene. Germline loops: CDR1 DFQATT, CDR2 SNEGSKA (reference sequence). V gave up 1 base and J gave up 2 bases, with 8 bases separating them. This CDR3 has 14 residues. The CDR3 coding sequence is TGCAGTGCTAGAGGGGGATTCACTAATGAAAAACTGTTTTTT. Protein product: CSARGGFTNEKLFF.

At least ten counts were recorded for this clonotype. Compared with germline, one end of the junction differs, possibly owing to a read error. The rearrangement uses TRBV6-2 or TRBV6-3 and TRBJ2-4; 8 nucleotides agree with TRBD2. CDR1 and CDR2 from the germline V gene are MNHEY and SVGEGT. The CDR3 has 15 residues. In DNA form, the CDR3 reads TGTGCCAGCAGTTACCAAGGACTAGCCCAAAACATTCAGTACTTC. Translation: CASSYQGLAQNIQYF.

The V and J genes are TRBV10-3 and TRBJ1-1, with 9 bases lining up with TRBD1. Germline CDR1 is ENHRY and CDR2 is SYGVKD. This CDR3 spans 14 amino acids. The ends lost 6 bases at V and 2 bases at J; junction bases unmatched: 4. CDR3 in amino acids: CAISVQGANTEAFF. The CDR3 bases are TGTGCCATCAGCGTACAGGGGGCTAACACTGAAGCTTTCTTT.

On this clonotype itself: A much more abundant neighbour one base away suggests this may be a read error. V usage is TRBV4-2 and J usage is TRBJ2-1; no firm D call. The DNA end is more similar to TRBJ2-7, so the J call may be wrong. Germline assignment: CDR1 LGHNA and CDR2 YNFKEQ. CDR3 length equals 13 residues. In DNA, the CDR3 is TGTGCCAGCAGCCAAGTGGAGTCAACTGAGCAGTACTTC. Its protein product is CASSQVESTEQYF.

In this sample, this clonotype turned up many times. The chain couples TRBV11-2 to TRBJ2-3; no clear D. CDR3 length: 14 residues. Trimming left V 4 bases short and J 5 bases short, with 13 bases between. Per germline, CDR1 SGHAT and CDR2 FQNNGV. The DNA for the CDR3 is TGTGCCAGCAGCTCTGACTCTTCGGTAGATACGCAGTATTTT. Protein: CASSSDSSVDTQYF.

There are a few counts of this clonotype. The J gene is TRBJ2-2, the V gene TRBV9; 9 bases agree with TRBD2. CDR1 is SGDLS, CDR2 YYNGEE, per germline. Losses at the gene ends were 7 bases for V and 5 bases for J; bases not matched to a gene: 6. The CDR3 covers 14 residues. For the CDR3, the DNA is TGTGCCAGCGCCGGGACTAGCCAAACCGGGGAGCTGTTTTTT. Amino acid sequence: CASAGTSQTGELFF. Full variable domain (remainder filled in from reference TRBV9 and TRBJ2-2): DSGVTQTPKHLITATGQRVTLRCSPRSGDLSVYWYQQSLDQGLQFLIQYYNGEERAKGNILERFSAQQFPDLHSELNLSSLELGDSALYFCASAGTSQTGELFFGEGSRLTVL.

This clonotype was counted between two and nine times. V and J are TRBV6-1 and TRBJ2-7, with D perhaps TRBD2 (5 bases). Germline loops: CDR1 MNHNS, CDR2 SASEGT. This CDR3 spans 15 amino acids. V dropped 7 bases and J dropped 4 bases, with 20 bases sitting between them. CDR3 loop: CASNNREEGSYEQYF. The CDR3 DNA reads as TGTGCCAGCAACAACCGGGAAGAGGGATCTTACGAGCAGTACTTC.

This clonotype was detected ten times or more. The chain recombines TRBV27 with TRBJ2-3, with 12 positions matching TRBD2. Trimming cost V 6 bases and J 3 bases; bases outside gene matches: 4. CDR3 size: 15 residues. Germline V gene data show CDR1 as MNHEY and CDR2 as SMNVEV (reference sequence). The CDR3 is CASSLGTSGTDTQYF. DNA for the CDR3: TGTGCCAGCAGCCTCGGGACTAGCGGGACAGATACGCAGTATTTT.

This clonotype was seen a handful of times. V is TRBV15 and J is TRBJ2-2, with unresolved D. The V gene lost 1 base and the J gene lost 0 bases, with 15 bases spanning the gap. CDR1 and CDR2 (germline): LNHNV, YYDKDF (reference sequence). The CDR3 has 18 amino acids. In DNA form, the CDR3 reads TGTGCCACCAGCAGAGGCGACTTTTTCGGCTCGAACACCGGGGAGCTGTTTTTT. This codes for CATSRGDFFGSNTGELFF.

The CDR3 reads CASSAGTVTNTGELFF. DNA for the CDR3: TGTGCCAGCAGCGCAGGGACAGTCACAAACACCGGGGAGCTGTTTTTT. The chain has TRBV5-4 and TRBJ2-2, with 7 bases matching TRBD1. Trimming cost V 4 bases and J 2 bases; bases outside gene matches: 8. The length of the CDR3 is 16 residues. Looked up from germline, CDR1 is SGHNT and CDR2 is YYREEE (reference sequence).

This chain joins TRBV6-2 or TRBV6-3 and TRBJ2-1; 8 nucleotides match TRBD2. The CDR3 is 16 residues long. Trimming cost V 4 bases and J 8 bases; bases outside gene matches: 13. Germline V CDR1 and CDR2: MNHEY, SVGEGT. The CDR3 DNA follows: TGTGCCAGCAGTTGGCGGGAGGCCCCCGGTTCCGATGAGCAGTTCTTC. This gives the protein CASSWREAPGSDEQFF.

A few counts support this clonotype. The chain links TRBV9 to TRBJ2-5; maybe TRBD1 (5 bases). From germline, CDR1 is SGDLS and CDR2 YYNGEE. The CDR3 has 15 residues. V was shortened by 3 bases and J by 1 base, with 13 bases between the two germline ends. Here the CDR3 DNA reads TGTGCCAGCAGCGCACGATCGACAGCCCAAGAGACCCAGTACTTC. It encodes CASSARSTAQETQYF. Full variable domain (outside the CDR3, taken from reference TRBV9 and TRBJ2-5): DSGVTQTPKHLITATGQRVTLRCSPRSGDLSVYWYQQSLDQGLQFLIQYYNGEERAKGNILERFSAQQFPDLHSELNLSSLELGDSALYFCASSARSTAQETQYFGPGTRLLVL.

This clonotype was recorded many times. This chain joins TRBV29-1 and TRBJ2-7, with TRBD2 as a possible D gene (6 bases). Trimming took off 5 bases at V and 6 bases at J, with 20 bases between the two ends. CDR3 size: 14 residues. Germline V gene lookup returns CDR1 SQVTM and CDR2 ANQGSEA. Written as DNA, the CDR3 is TGCAGCGTTCGCTTTGGGGGGAGAGCAGCCGAGCAGTACTTC. The encoded protein is CSVRFGGRAAEQYF.

The chain links TRBV6-4 to TRBJ2-2, with a possible D match to TRBD2 (5 bases). The CDR3 runs 16 residues. Germline CDR1 reads MRHNA; CDR2 reads SNTAGT. V gave up 4 bases and J gave up 7 bases, with 19 bases separating them. The CDR3 region is CASSALPLTRSGELFF. The CDR3 nucleotides read TGTGCCAGCAGTGCCCTCCCCTTAACTAGGAGCGGGGAGCTGTTTTTT.

In this sample, this clonotype turned up a few times. The chain joins TRBV19 to TRBJ1-6, with D perhaps TRBD1 (5 bases). The V gene lost 3 bases and the J gene lost 6 bases, with 18 bases spanning the gap. The germline V gene encodes CDR1 LNHDA and CDR2 SQIVND (reference sequence). The CDR3 totals 17 residues. The CDR3, as DNA: TGTGCCAGTAGTATTGGAGACGGAGGGGTGGGTAATTCACCCCTCCACTTT. Translated, it gives CASSIGDGGVGNSPLHF. Combining the CDR3 with reference TRBV19 and TRBJ1-6 gives the whole variable domain DGGITQSPKYLFRKEGQNVTLSCEQNLNHDAMYWYRQDPGQGLRLIYYSQIVNDFQKGDIAEGYSVSREKKESFPLTVTSAQKNPTAFYLCASSIGDGGVGNSPLHFGNGTRLTVT.

This clonotype was seen many times. J is TRBJ1-5 and V is TRBV19, with 8 bases fitting TRBD1. CDR1 is LNHDA, CDR2 SQIVND, per germline (reference sequence). CDR3 length: 17 residues. Trimming removed 4 bases from V and 0 bases from J; junction bases left unmatched: 8. The DNA for the CDR3 is TGTGCCAGTAGTACGGGACAGGTGAGGTATAGCAATCAGCCCCAGCATTTT. Amino acids: CASSTGQVRYSNQPQHF. Full variable domain (missing parts from reference TRBV19 and TRBJ1-5): DGGITQSPKYLFRKEGQNVTLSCEQNLNHDAMYWYRQDPGQGLRLIYYSQIVNDFQKGDIAEGYSVSREKKESFPLTVTSAQKNPTAFYLCASSTGQVRYSNQPQHFGDGTRLSIL.

This clonotype has a handful of counts. V and J are TRBV7-2 and TRBJ2-3; no clear D gene. V dropped 5 bases and J dropped 6 bases, with 12 bases sitting between them. CDR3 length: 13 amino acids. CDR1 and CDR2 (germline): SGHTA, FQGNSA. CDR3 amino acids: CASSPMVGDTQYF. The DNA of the CDR3 is TGTGCCAGCAGCCCCATGGTGGGGGATACGCAGTATTTT.